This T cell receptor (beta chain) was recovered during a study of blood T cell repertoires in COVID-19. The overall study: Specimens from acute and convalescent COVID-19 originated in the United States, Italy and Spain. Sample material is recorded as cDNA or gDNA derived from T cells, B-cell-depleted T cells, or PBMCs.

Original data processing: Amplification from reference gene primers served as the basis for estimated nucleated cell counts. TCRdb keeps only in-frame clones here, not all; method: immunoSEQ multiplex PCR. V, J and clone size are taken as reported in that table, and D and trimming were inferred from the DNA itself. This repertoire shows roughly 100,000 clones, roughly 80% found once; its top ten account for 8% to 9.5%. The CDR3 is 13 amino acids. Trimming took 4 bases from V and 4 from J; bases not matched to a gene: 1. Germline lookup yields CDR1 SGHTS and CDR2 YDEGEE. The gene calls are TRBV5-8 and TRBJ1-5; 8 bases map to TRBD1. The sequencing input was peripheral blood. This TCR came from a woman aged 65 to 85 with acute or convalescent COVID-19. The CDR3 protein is CASSRQGNQPQHF. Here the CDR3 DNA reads TGTGCCAGCAGCCGACAGGGGAATCAGCCCCAGCATTTT.